Listed below are T cell receptor beta chains from one sample, sequenced in a study of cytotoxic CD8 clonotypes in ibrutinib-treated CLL. The protocol was immunoSEQ multiplex PCR, while the TCRdb copy is restricted to in-frame clones and leaves out a portion. The table records around 250,000 clones, roughly 70% of them present only once. The sequencing used PBMCs, collected after 24 months of ibrutinib treatment. The receptors stem from a human donor with chronic lymphocytic leukemia. Each CDR3 is given with its conserved first and last residue. D genes are given only for firm matches. Expanded clones get a size class; other rows say once, few or many, or leave the size out.

j_gene,d_gene,abundance,v_gene,CDR3aa,CDR3nt
TRBJ2-7,TRBD2,NA,TRBV27,CASRLSGLAGPYEQYF,TGTGCCAGCAGGCTCTCGGGACTAGCGGGGCCCTACGAGCAGTACTTC
TRBJ2-5,NA,NA,TRBV4-3,CASSPSVGLIETQYF,TGCGCCAGCAGCCCTTCTGTCGGCTTGATAGAGACCCAGTACTTC
TRBJ2-1,TRBD2,NA,TRBV29-1,CTTREGMGYREQFF,TGCACCACACGGGAGGGTATGGGCTATCGTGAGCAGTTCTTC
TRBJ1-1,NA,NA,TRBV30,CAWAQMNTEAFF,TGTGCCTGGGCGCAGATGAACACTGAAGCTTTCTTT
TRBJ2-5,NA,NA,TRBV9,CASSVGGYPAETQYF,TGTGCCAGCAGCGTGGGGGGTTACCCGGCAGAGACCCAGTACTTC
TRBJ2-7,NA,NA,TRBV6-6,CASSYGTLSYEQYF,TGTGCCAGCAGTTACGGTACCCTCTCCTACGAGCAGTACTTC
TRBJ1-4,NA,NA,TRBV2,CASGIPSGETNEKLFF,TGTGCCAGCGGTATACCATCAGGGGAAACTAATGAAAAACTGTTTTTT
TRBJ2-4,NA,NA,TRBV19,CASSPRQGGKNIQYF,TGTGCCAGTAGTCCCCGACAGGGAGGTAAAAACATTCAGTACTTC
TRBJ1-5,TRBD1,NA,TRBV10-2,CASSGGQGGNQPQHF,TGCGCCAGCAGTGGGGGACAGGGTGGGAATCAGCCCCAGCATTTT
TRBJ1-5,TRBD1,NA,TRBV6-5,CASSLGTGNNQPQHF,TGTGCCAGCAGTCTCGGGACAGGGAACAATCAGCCCCAGCATTTT
TRBJ2-1,TRBD2,NA,TRBV7-7,CASSYAGTSTEQFF,TGTGCTAGCAGCTACGCCGGGACTAGCACCGAGCAGTTCTTC
TRBJ1-4,TRBD1,NA,TRBV28,CASSRQGLDVEKLFF,TGTGCCAGCAGCAGACAGGGGTTGGATGTGGAAAAACTGTTTTTT
TRBJ2-2,NA,NA,TRBV20-1,CSARTAGELFF,TGCAGTGCTAGAACCGCCGGGGAGCTGTTTTTT
TRBJ2-7,NA,NA,TRBV15,CATSRDTRYEQYF,TGTGCCACCAGCAGAGATACCCGCTACGAGCAGTACTTC
TRBJ2-3,NA,once,TRBV30,CAWSGGDANTQYF,TGTGCCTGGAGTGGCGGGGACGCAAATACGCAGTATTTT
TRBJ2-7,TRBD2,few,TRBV18,CASSSGLAGAHEQYF,TGTGCCAGCTCCTCCGGACTAGCGGGAGCCCACGAGCAGTACTTC
TRBJ2-1,NA,NA,TRBV6-5,CASSSQGGASYNEQFF,TGTGCCAGCAGTTCCCAAGGGGGTGCCTCCTACAATGAGCAGTTCTTC
TRBJ1-2,NA,NA,TRBV29-1,CSVGGGAYGYTF,TGCAGCGTTGGAGGCGGGGCCTATGGCTACACCTTC
TRBJ1-5,TRBD1,NA,TRBV18,CASSLRQGNQPQHF,TGTGCCAGCTCACTCCGACAGGGAAATCAGCCCCAGCATTTT
TRBJ1-4,TRBD1,few,TRBV2,CASSYRGSNEKLFF,TGTGCCAGCAGTTACAGGGGCTCCAATGAAAAACTGTTTTTT
TRBJ1-5,NA,NA,TRBV2,CASGNWATYSNQPQHF,TGTGCCAGCGGTAATTGGGCAACTTATAGCAATCAGCCCCAGCATTTT
TRBJ2-7,NA,NA,TRBV5-1,CASSLANEQYF,TGCGCCAGCAGCTTGGCCAACGAGCAGTACTTC
TRBJ1-1,NA,NA,TRBV6-5,CASSPWTDTEAFF,TGTGCCAGCAGCCCCTGGACAGACACTGAAGCTTTCTTT
TRBJ2-7,NA,few,TRBV9,CASSVGDGYEQYF,TGTGCCAGCAGCGTAGGCGATGGCTACGAGCAGTACTTC
TRBJ2-5,NA,few,TRBV6-5,CASSYDHLETQYF,TGTGCCAGCAGTTACGACCATCTTGAGACCCAGTACTTC
TRBJ2-4,NA,NA,TRBV7-9,CASTEGDIQYF,TGTGCCAGCACTGAGGGGGACATTCAGTACTTC
TRBJ1-1,TRBD1,NA,TRBV7-9,CASSHGTAHTEAFF,TGTGCCAGCAGCCACGGGACAGCACACACTGAAGCTTTCTTT
TRBJ2-2,NA,few,TRBV11-3,CASSLVAGELFF,TGTGCCAGCAGCTTAGTGGCCGGGGAGCTGTTTTTT
TRBJ2-7,NA,NA,TRBV9,CASSAQGYEQYF,TGTGCCAGCAGCGCACAGGGTTACGAGCAGTACTTC
TRBJ2-2,NA,once,TRBV29-1,CSAEGDGSGTGELFF,TGCAGCGCCGAGGGGGACGGGAGCGGTACCGGGGAGCTGTTTTTT
TRBJ2-3,NA,NA,TRBV12-5,CASGLGTTVDTQYF,TGTGCTAGTGGTTTGGGGACGACAGTTGATACGCAGTATTTT
TRBJ2-1,NA,NA,TRBV10-3,CAISESLANEQFF,TGTGCCATCAGTGAGTCCTTGGCCAATGAGCAGTTCTTC
TRBJ1-2,NA,few,TRBV6-5,CASGTPPGNYGYTF,TGTGCCAGCGGGACGCCTCCGGGGAACTATGGCTACACCTTC
TRBJ2-3,NA,few,TRBV9,CASSAWDLSTDTQYF,TGTGCCAGCAGCGCCTGGGACTTATCCACAGATACGCAGTATTTT
TRBJ2-7,TRBD2,NA,TRBV27,CASSFTSGGEQYF,TGTGCCAGCAGTTTCACTAGCGGAGGCGAGCAGTACTTC
TRBJ1-2,NA,once,TRBV7-9,CASSQGDTFGYTF,TGTGCCAGCAGCCAAGGGGACACCTTTGGCTACACCTTC
TRBJ2-3,TRBD2,NA,TRBV28,CASSRSGEVGTQYF,TGTGCCAGCAGCCGAAGCGGGGAAGTTGGTACGCAGTATTTT
TRBJ2-7,TRBD1,NA,TRBV28,CASTRWDRGRSTYEQYF,TGTGCCAGCACCCGCTGGGACAGGGGGCGATCCACCTACGAGCAGTACTTC
TRBJ2-4,TRBD1,NA,TRBV10-3,CAIKGDRVKYF,TGTGCCATCAAAGGGGACAGGGTGAAGTACTTC
TRBJ2-2,TRBD2,NA,TRBV18,CASSLWTSGSSDGELFF,TGTGCCAGCTCACTCTGGACTAGCGGGAGTTCTGACGGGGAGCTGTTTTTT
TRBJ2-7,TRBD2,NA,TRBV28,CASSLFGTSGRSVEQYF,TGTGCCAGCAGTTTATTTGGGACTAGCGGGAGGTCTGTCGAGCAGTACTTC
TRBJ1-1,NA,NA,TRBV27,CASSTGRVRAFF,TGTGCCAGCAGCACTGGAAGGGTAAGGGCTTTCTTT
TRBJ2-7,NA,few,TRBV4-3,CASSPQRGQLVRQYF,TGCGCCAGCAGCCCCCAAAGGGGACAACTCGTGAGGCAGTACTTC
TRBJ2-7,NA,NA,TRBV5-1,CASSLEEGPYEQYF,TGCGCCAGCAGCTTGGAAGAGGGTCCGTACGAGCAGTACTTC
TRBJ2-1,NA,NA,TRBV6-5,CASRELGGYNEQFF,TGTGCCAGCAGGGAACTAGGAGGCTACAATGAGCAGTTCTTC
TRBJ2-1,NA,NA,TRBV5-1,CASSLAGELGNEQFF,TGCGCCAGCAGCTTGGCTGGGGAGTTGGGCAATGAGCAGTTCTTC
TRBJ2-2,TRBD2,once,TRBV10-3,CAISVLAGGTNTGELFF,TGTGCCATCAGTGTCCTAGCGGGAGGAACGAACACCGGGGAGCTGTTTTTT
TRBJ1-2,NA,few,TRBV19,CASNGPGEEGYGYTF,TGTGCCAGTAACGGGCCCGGGGAGGAGGGCTATGGCTACACCTTC
TRBJ2-1,TRBD1,NA,TRBV7-2,CASSAQGLRSYNEQFF,TGTGCCAGCAGCGCACAGGGGCTTCGCTCCTACAATGAGCAGTTCTTC
TRBJ1-5,NA,NA,TRBV28,CASSFDSPGNQPQHF,TGTGCCAGCAGTTTCGACAGTCCAGGCAATCAGCCCCAGCATTTT
TRBJ2-1,NA,NA,TRBV9,CASSAPPPLDVNEQFF,TGTGCCAGCAGCGCACCCCCGCCGTTAGATGTCAATGAGCAGTTCTTC
TRBJ1-1,NA,once,TRBV5-6,CASSIDRNTEAFF,TGTGCCAGCAGCATTGACAGGAACACTGAAGCTTTCTTT
TRBJ2-1,NA,once,TRBV7-6,CASSLGGWPYNEQFF,TGTGCCAGCAGCTTAGGAGGGTGGCCCTACAATGAGCAGTTCTTC
TRBJ2-2,NA,NA,TRBV9,CASTPSDRHYTGELFF,TGTGCCAGCACCCCGTCGGACAGACACTACACCGGGGAGCTGTTTTTT
TRBJ1-1,NA,NA,TRBV28,CASSLGGPVNTEAFF,TGTGCCAGCAGTTTGGGGGGTCCAGTGAACACTGAAGCTTTCTTT